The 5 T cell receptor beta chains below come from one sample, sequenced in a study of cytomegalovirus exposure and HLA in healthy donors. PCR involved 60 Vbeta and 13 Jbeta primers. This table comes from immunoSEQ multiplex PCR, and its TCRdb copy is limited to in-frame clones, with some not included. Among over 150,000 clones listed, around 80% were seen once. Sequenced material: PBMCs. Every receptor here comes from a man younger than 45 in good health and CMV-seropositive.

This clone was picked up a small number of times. The CDR3 region is CASREQGAVVDGYTF. The CDR3 coding sequence is TGCGCCAGCAGGGAGCAGGGGGCGGTCGTGGATGGCTACACCTTC. The V call is TRBV5-1, the J call TRBJ1-2; 8 positions agree with TRBD1. This CDR3 is 15 amino acids long. The germline gives CDR1 SGHRS, CDR2 YFSETQ. With 5 bases clipped from V and 6 bases from J, the junction kept 12 bases outside the gene matches.

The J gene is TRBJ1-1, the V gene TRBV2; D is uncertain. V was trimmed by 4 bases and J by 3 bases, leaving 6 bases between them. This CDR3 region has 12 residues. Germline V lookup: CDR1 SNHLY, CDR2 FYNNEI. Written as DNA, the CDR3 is TGTGCCAGCAGTGTGGAGGACACTGAAGCTTTCTTT. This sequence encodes CASSVEDTEAFF.

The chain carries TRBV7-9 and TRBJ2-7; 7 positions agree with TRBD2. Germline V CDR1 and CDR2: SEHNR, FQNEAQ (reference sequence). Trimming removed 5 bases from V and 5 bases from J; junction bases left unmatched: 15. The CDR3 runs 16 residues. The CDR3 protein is CASSAVPSGGVDEQYF. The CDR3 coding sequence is TGTGCCAGCAGCGCCGTCCCTAGCGGCGGAGTAGACGAGCAGTACTTC.

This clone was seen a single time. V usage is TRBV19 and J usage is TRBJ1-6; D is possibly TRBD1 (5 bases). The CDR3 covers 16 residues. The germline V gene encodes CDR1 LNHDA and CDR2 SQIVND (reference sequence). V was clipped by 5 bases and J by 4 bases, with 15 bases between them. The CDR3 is CASSGDRAAYNSPLHF. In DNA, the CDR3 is TGTGCCAGTAGTGGAGACAGAGCAGCTTATAATTCACCCCTCCACTTT.

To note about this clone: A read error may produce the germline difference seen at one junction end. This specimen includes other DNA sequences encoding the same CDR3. The CDR3 sequence: CASNQLTGVTEAFF. In DNA form, the CDR3 reads TGTGCCAGCAACCAACTTACAGGGGTCACTGAAGCCTTCTTT. The rearrangement links TRBV28 to TRBJ1-1, with 7 positions matching TRBD1. The CDR3 totals 14 residues. The V gene's germline CDR1 is MDHEN and CDR2 SYDVKM.